The 25 T cell receptor beta chains below were found in one sample sequenced in a study of CD8 T cells in Susac syndrome. RNA in amounts of about 0.5 to 1 ug was reverse transcribed with random hexamers. TCRdb recomputed calls from the immunoSEQ multiplex PCR reads with MiXCR, one row per CDR3 protein. This table holds 51,000 or so distinct CDR3 sequences, 80% to 95% found once. What was sequenced was CD8+ T cells from PBMCs. These receptors were taken from a human donor in good health.

V gene TRBV11-2 combines with J gene TRBJ2-7; 7 bases line up with TRBD2. Germline loops: CDR1 SGHAT, CDR2 FQNNGV. The CDR3 length is 14 residues. The V segment lost 3 bases and the J segment 2 bases; nucleotides outside the gene matches: 4. In DNA form, the CDR3 reads TGTGCCAGCAGCTTGGGCGGGAGTACCTACGAGCAGTACTTC. It yields the protein CASSLGGSTYEQYF.

The chain is built from TRBV3-1 and TRBJ2-3; weak D call: TRBD1 (5 bases). Germline loops: CDR1 LGHDT, CDR2 YNNKEL (reference sequence). Trimming took off 0 bases at V and 6 bases at J, with 19 bases between the two ends. The CDR3 runs to 17 residues. CDR3 amino acids: CASSQEYGRKGLDTQYF. CDR3 in DNA: TGTGCCAGCAGCCAAGAATACGGGCGAAAGGGGTTGGATACGCAGTATTTT.

The V gene is TRBV12-3 or TRBV12-4, the J gene TRBJ2-7; possible D gene TRBD1, 9 bases. With 3 bases removed from V and 1 base from J, the gap between germline ends came to 19 bases. The CDR3 consists of 17 residues. CDR3 sequence reads: CASSFPGGTGRSYEQYF. CDR3 in DNA: TGTGCCAGCAGTTTCCCGGGGGGGACAGGGAGATCCTACGAGCAGTACTTC.

The rearrangement joins TRBV6-6 to TRBJ2-7, with TRBD2 matching 9 bases. Per germline, CDR1 MNHNY and CDR2 SVGAGI (reference sequence). CDR3 length: 14 amino acids. V lost 7 bases and J lost 3; bases outside the gene matches: 7. CDR3 sequence: CASTSLSGSYEQYF. CDR3 DNA: TGTGCCAGCACCAGCCTTAGCGGGAGCTACGAGCAGTACTTC.

V and J are TRBV27 and TRBJ2-1, with D uncertain. The CDR3 totals 13 residues. The V and J ends lost 5 bases and 6 bases respectively, with 11 bases between them. The germline gives CDR1 MNHEY, CDR2 SMNVEV (reference sequence). The CDR3 coding sequence is TGTGCCAGCAGTATCGCGCATTTCAATGAGCAGTTCTTC. As protein: CASSIAHFNEQFF.

The chain recombines TRBV27 with TRBJ2-4; D unclear. Trimming took off 4 bases at V and 0 bases at J, with 7 bases between the two ends. Germline loops: CDR1 MNHEY, CDR2 SMNVEV (reference sequence). The CDR3 is 14 residues long. The CDR3 coding sequence is TGTGCCAGCAGTTCCAGACTAGCCAAAAACATTCAGTACTTC. Translated, it gives CASSSRLAKNIQYF.

The rearrangement uses TRBV20-1 and TRBJ2-7; D might be TRBD1 or TRBD2, each matching 6 bases. Germline CDR1 and CDR2: DFQATT and SNEGSKA (reference sequence). The CDR3 is 13 amino acids. Trimming stripped 2 bases from V and 3 bases from J, with 11 bases between. The CDR3 DNA sequence: TGCAGTGCTAGAAGACAGGACTACTACGAGCAGTACTTC. Protein product: CSARRQDYYEQYF.

The chain couples TRBV10-3 to TRBJ2-1, with 14 bases aligning to TRBD2. After removal of 2 bases from V and 1 base from J, the junction contained 7 bases not matched to a gene. CDR3 length: 19 residues. Germline CDR1 reads ENHRY; CDR2 reads SYGVKD. The CDR3 spells CAISEPGLAGASSYNEQFF. The CDR3, as DNA: TGTGCCATCAGTGAGCCGGGACTAGCGGGAGCCAGTTCCTACAATGAGCAGTTCTTC.

CDR3 sequence (DNA): TGTGCCAGCAGTTTCTTCAGGGGGACCGGGGAGCTGTTTTTT. Protein sequence: CASSFFRGTGELFF. This chain links TRBV28 with TRBJ2-2; TRBD1 agrees at 7 bases. The CDR3 consists of 14 residues. Losses at the gene ends were 3 bases for V and 5 bases for J; bases not matched to a gene: 3. Germline CDR1 MDHEN, CDR2 SYDVKM.

The chain recombines TRBV6-6 with TRBJ2-3; D gene uncertain. There are 13 residues in the CDR3. Germline CDR1 reads MNHNY; CDR2 reads SVGAGI (reference sequence). Trimming removed 7 bases at V and 2 bases at J, with 10 bases between. This chain's CDR3 is CASNLKITDTQYF. CDR3 nucleotide sequence: TGTGCCAGCAATCTCAAGATCACAGATACGCAGTATTTT.

The chain joins TRBV2 to TRBJ1-2; D unresolved. The V end was cut by 10 bases, the J end by 6 bases, with 15 bases between. The CDR3 has 12 amino acids. Germline CDR1 reads SNHLY; CDR2 reads FYNNEI. The DNA for the CDR3 is TGTGCCACCCAAGGATCCGGGAATGGCTACACCTTC. Translated, it gives CATQGSGNGYTF. Variable domain in full (rest from reference TRBV2 and TRBJ1-2): EPEVTQTPSHQVTQMGQEVILRCVPISNHLYFYWYRQILGQKVEFLVSFYNNEISEKSEIFDDQFSVERPDGSNFTLKIRSTKLEDSAMYFCATQGSGNGYTFGSGTRLTVV.

This clonotype was detected once. The V gene is TRBV12-3 or TRBV12-4, the J gene TRBJ1-1, with a possible D match to TRBD1 (6 bases). V lost 2 bases and J 0 bases, leaving 22 bases between the germline ends. The CDR3 totals 19 residues. The CDR3 nucleotides are TGTGCCAGCAGTTTAAGGTGGACAGCCTACACTGTCATGAACACTGAAGCTTTCTTT. Translated: CASSLRWTAYTVMNTEAFF.

As regards this clonotype: The junction does not match germline at one end; this may be a read error. The chain recombines TRBV2 with TRBJ2-7; TRBD2 matches 11 bases. This CDR3 has 14 residues. The germline V gene encodes CDR1 SNHLY and CDR2 FYNNEI. CDR3 in amino acids: CASNSGTSGMEQYF. The DNA for the CDR3 is TGTGCCAGCAATTCCGGGACTAGCGGCATGGAGCAGTATTTC.

The chain couples TRBV28 to TRBJ2-7; no firm D call. Trimming cost V 3 bases and J 0 bases, with 6 bases left between them. CDR1 and CDR2 from the germline V gene are MDHEN and SYDVKM. The CDR3 is made up of 13 amino acids. The CDR3 DNA follows: TGTGCCAGCAGTTTGGCGGACTCCTACGAGCAGTACTTC. Protein sequence: CASSLADSYEQYF.

The rearrangement joins TRBV19 to TRBJ1-5; unclear D gene. Trimming pared 1 base from V and 7 bases from J, leaving 14 bases between. Germline CDR1 and CDR2: LNHDA and SQIVND (reference sequence). The CDR3 spans 15 residues. The CDR3 region is CASSIGHGLGQPQHF. DNA for the CDR3: TGTGCCAGTAGTATAGGGCACGGTCTGGGACAGCCCCAGCATTTT.

The chain employs TRBV29-1 and TRBJ2-7; 9 bases map to TRBD1. Germline loops: CDR1 SQVTM, CDR2 ANQGSEA. V was pared by 5 bases and J by 6 bases, with 11 bases of the junction left unmatched. The CDR3 covers 14 residues. The CDR3 protein is CSVLSGQGSGEQYF. Here the CDR3 DNA reads TGCAGCGTTCTTTCGGGACAGGGTTCTGGCGAGCAGTACTTC.

This clonotype was seen only once. The V and J genes are TRBV2 and TRBJ1-4; D ambiguous. Germline V gives CDR1 SNHLY, CDR2 FYNNEI. Trimming left V 1 base short and J 8 bases short, with 17 bases between. The CDR3 extends over 16 amino acids. The CDR3 here is CASSEVSLGPREKLFF. The CDR3 DNA is TGTGCCAGCAGTGAAGTGTCCCTCGGCCCACGGGAAAAACTGTTTTTT.

The chain couples TRBV18 to TRBJ2-7; D is perhaps TRBD2 (6 bases). The CDR3 is made up of 14 amino acids. V was shortened by 2 bases and J by 7 bases, with 15 bases between the two germline ends. Per the germline V gene, CDR1 is KGHSH and CDR2 is LQKENI. The CDR3 is CASSPIDIGGEQYF. The CDR3 DNA reads as TGTGCCAGCTCACCAATTGACATCGGAGGGGAGCAGTACTTC.

This sequence joins TRBV15 and TRBJ2-4, with 13 bases matching TRBD2. V gave up 5 bases and J gave up 5 bases; unmatched junction bases: 9. CDR1 and CDR2 from the germline V gene are LNHNV and YYDKDF (reference sequence). This CDR3 is 17 amino acids long. CDR3 nucleotides: TGTGCCACCAGCGGCGGGACTAGCGGGACTGGGGAAAACATTCAGTACTTC. It translates to CATSGGTSGTGENIQYF. The entire variable domain, with the rest obtained from reference TRBV15 and TRBJ2-4, is as follows: DAMVIQNPRYQVTQFGKPVTLSCSQTLNHNVMYWYQQKSSQAPKLLFHYYDKDFNNEADTPDNFQSRRPNTSFCFLDIRSPGLGDTAMYLCATSGGTSGTGENIQYFGAGTRLSVL.

The chain employs TRBV27 and TRBJ2-2; tentative D call: TRBD1 (7 bases). In germline, CDR1 is MNHEY, CDR2 SMNVEV (reference sequence). V was shortened by 4 bases and J by 4 bases, with 13 bases between the two germline ends. The CDR3 has 15 amino acids. The CDR3 region is CASSSRQGGTGELFF. CDR3 sequence (DNA): TGTGCCAGCAGTTCCAGACAGGGAGGCACCGGGGAGCTGTTTTTT.

This clonotype occurred once. V and J are TRBV6-5 and TRBJ1-5; D uncertain. V was trimmed by 7 bases and J by 1 base, leaving 14 bases between them. CDR1 and CDR2 (germline): MNHEY, SVGAGI. The CDR3 is 15 amino acids. The CDR3 loop reads CASKPPGESNQPQHF. The CDR3, as DNA: TGTGCCAGCAAACCCCCAGGTGAAAGCAATCAGCCCCAGCATTTT.

In nucleotides, the CDR3 is TGTGCCACCAGCACCTTCAAAGGGGACAGGTTCTACGAGCAGTACTTC. Protein product: CATSTFKGDRFYEQYF. The J gene is TRBJ2-7, the V gene TRBV15; 8 bases fit TRBD1. The CDR3 runs 16 residues. CDR1 is LNHNV, CDR2 YYDKDF, per germline (reference sequence). V trimming: 4 bases; J trimming: 3 bases; junction bases outside the gene matches: 11.

This chain connects TRBV29-1 to TRBJ2-7; the match to TRBD2 covers 10 bases. CDR3 length: 12 residues. Germline V gives CDR1 SQVTM, CDR2 ANQGSEA. V lost 3 bases, J lost 5 bases, and 1 base stayed unmatched. CDR3 bases: TGCAGCGTTGAGGGGACTAGCGACGAGCAGTACTTC. This sequence encodes CSVEGTSDEQYF.

The chain couples TRBV4-1 to TRBJ2-1; D possibly corresponds to TRBD2 (5 bases). The CDR3 has 16 amino acids. CDR1 and CDR2 (germline): MGHRA, YSYEKL. V lost 0 bases to trimming and J lost 0 bases, with 9 bases between them. The CDR3 region is CASSQEAGSSYNEQFF. CDR3 nucleotides: TGCGCCAGCAGCCAAGAGGCGGGTAGCTCCTACAATGAGCAGTTCTTC.

CDR3 region: CASSEGRVEETQYF. The CDR3 DNA follows: TGCGCCAGCAGCGAGGGGAGGGTGGAAGAGACCCAGTACTTC. The V gene is TRBV5-1, the J gene TRBJ2-5; TRBD2 aligns across 7 bases. Germline V CDR1 and CDR2: SGHRS, YFSETQ. V lost 4 bases to trimming and J lost 3 bases; unmatched junction nucleotides: 6. CDR3 size: 14 residues.